A single TCR beta chain is shown here with its context. Here immunoSEQ multiplex PCR was the method, and the copy in TCRdb shows in-frame clones only, minus some. The sample lists approximately 63,000 clones, 85% to 90% occurring once. These data belong to a study of T cells in localized non-small cell lung cancer. This CDR3 spans 13 amino acids. Germline V gives CDR1 MNHEY, CDR2 SMNVEV (reference sequence). V was shortened by 2 bases and J by 1 base, with 5 bases between the two germline ends. Specimen: peripheral blood, collected before any cancer treatment. The chain carries TRBV27 and TRBJ2-5; D gene unclear. The source of this sequence is a man aged 40-75 years with stage I squamous cell lung carcinoma. The CDR3 sequence: CASSLRLQETQYF. The CDR3 DNA follows: TGTGCCAGCAGTTTACGGCTCCAAGAGACCCAGTACTTC.